The source of this TCR beta chain is a study of blood T cell repertoires in COVID-19. Background on the study: T cells, B-cell-depleted T cells, or PBMCs supplied cDNA or gDNA.

The germline V and J ends were trimmed by 5 bases and 7 bases, with 15 bases remaining between them. The CDR3 has 14 residues. Germline CDR1 SEHNR, CDR2 FQNEAQ (reference sequence). Study processing details: For nucleated cells, counts were estimated from reference gene primer amplification. Sequenced by immunoSEQ multiplex PCR; TCRdb stores in-frame clones only, minus some. Clonal size and the V and J genes are those of that table, whereas D and trimming came from the DNA. The sample carries just over 60,000 clones, around 80% recorded once. Sequenced material: peripheral blood. This receptor was obtained from a man aged 55 to 70 with acute or convalescent COVID-19. The J gene is TRBJ1-5, the V gene TRBV7-9; a weak D match, TRBD1 (5 bases). CDR3 protein: CASSLGQGLQPQHF. CDR3 sequence (DNA): TGTGCCAGCAGCCTTGGACAAGGGCTCCAGCCCCAGCATTTT.